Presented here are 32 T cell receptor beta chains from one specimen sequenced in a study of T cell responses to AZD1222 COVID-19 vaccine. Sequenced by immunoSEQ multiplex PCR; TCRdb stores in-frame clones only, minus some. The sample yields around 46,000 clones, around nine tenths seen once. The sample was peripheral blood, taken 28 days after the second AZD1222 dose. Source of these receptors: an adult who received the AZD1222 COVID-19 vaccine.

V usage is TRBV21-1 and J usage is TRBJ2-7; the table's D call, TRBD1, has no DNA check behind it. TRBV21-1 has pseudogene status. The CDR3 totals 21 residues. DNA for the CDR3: TGTGCCAGCAGCAAACCACTGGACAGGGGTTATCATTTTTGGGCTGCCTACGAGCAGTACTTC. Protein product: CASSKPLDRGYHFWAAYEQYF.

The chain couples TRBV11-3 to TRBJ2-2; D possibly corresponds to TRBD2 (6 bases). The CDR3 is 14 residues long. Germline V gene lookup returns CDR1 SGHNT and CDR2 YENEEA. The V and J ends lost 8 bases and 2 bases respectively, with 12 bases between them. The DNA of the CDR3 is TGTGCCAGCGGCCGGGACTTCAACACCGGGGAGCTGTTTTTT. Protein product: CASGRDFNTGELFF.

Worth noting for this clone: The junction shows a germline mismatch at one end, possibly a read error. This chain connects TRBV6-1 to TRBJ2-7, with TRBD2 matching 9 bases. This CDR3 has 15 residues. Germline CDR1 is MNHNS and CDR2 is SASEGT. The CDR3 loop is CASREGLAITYEQYF. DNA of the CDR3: TGTGCCAGCAGGGAAGGACTAGCGATTACCTACGAGCAGTACTTC.

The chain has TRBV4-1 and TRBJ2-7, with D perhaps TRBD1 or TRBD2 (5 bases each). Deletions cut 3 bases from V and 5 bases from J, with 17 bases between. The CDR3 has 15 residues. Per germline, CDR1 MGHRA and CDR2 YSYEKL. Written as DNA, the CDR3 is TGCGCCAGCAGCCATCAGGGACGACCGAACCACGAGCAGTACTTC. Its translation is CASSHQGRPNHEQYF.

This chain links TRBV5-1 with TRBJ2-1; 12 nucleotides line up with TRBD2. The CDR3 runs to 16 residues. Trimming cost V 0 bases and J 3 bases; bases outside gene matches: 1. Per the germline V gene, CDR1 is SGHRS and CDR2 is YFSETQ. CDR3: CASSLAGLAGYNEQFF. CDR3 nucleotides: TGCGCCAGCAGCTTGGCGGGACTAGCGGGCTACAATGAGCAGTTCTTC.

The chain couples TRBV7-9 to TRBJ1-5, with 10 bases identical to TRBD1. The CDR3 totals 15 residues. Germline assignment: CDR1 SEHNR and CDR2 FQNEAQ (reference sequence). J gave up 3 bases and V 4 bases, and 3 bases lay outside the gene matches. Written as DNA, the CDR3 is TGTGCCAGCAGCTCGGGGACAGGGGCCAATCAGCCCCAGCATTTT. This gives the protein CASSSGTGANQPQHF.

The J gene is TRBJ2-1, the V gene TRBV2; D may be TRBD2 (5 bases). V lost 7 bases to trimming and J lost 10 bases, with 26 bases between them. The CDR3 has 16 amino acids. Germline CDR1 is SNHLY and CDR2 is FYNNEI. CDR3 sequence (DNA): TGTGCCAGCAAGGGTCGGGCGGGCCCTTCGAAAGGAGAGCAGTTCTTC. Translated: CASKGRAGPSKGEQFF.

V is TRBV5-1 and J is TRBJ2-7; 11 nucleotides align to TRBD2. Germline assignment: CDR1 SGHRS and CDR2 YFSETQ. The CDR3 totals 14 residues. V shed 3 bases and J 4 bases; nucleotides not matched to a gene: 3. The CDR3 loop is CASSWGLAAYEQYF. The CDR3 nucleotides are TGCGCCAGCAGCTGGGGACTAGCGGCTTACGAGCAGTACTTC. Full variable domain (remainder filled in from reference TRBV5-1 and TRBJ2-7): KAGVTQTPRYLIKTRGQQVTLSCSPISGHRSVSWYQQTPGQGLQFLFEYFSETQRNKGNFPGRFSGRQFSNSRSEMNVSTLELGDSALYLCASSWGLAAYEQYFGPGTRLTVT.

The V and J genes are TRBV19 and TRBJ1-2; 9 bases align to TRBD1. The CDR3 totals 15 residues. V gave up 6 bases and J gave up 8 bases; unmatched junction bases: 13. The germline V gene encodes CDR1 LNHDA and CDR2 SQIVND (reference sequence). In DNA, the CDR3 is TGTGCCAGTAGAAACCGGGACAGGGTTGGGGCCGGCTACACCTTC. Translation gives CASRNRDRVGAGYTF.

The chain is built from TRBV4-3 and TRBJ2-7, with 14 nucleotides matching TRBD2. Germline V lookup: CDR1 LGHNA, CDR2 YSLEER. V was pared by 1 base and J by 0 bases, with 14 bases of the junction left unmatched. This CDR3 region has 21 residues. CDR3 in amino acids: CASSQVVGTSGGWTSSYEQYF. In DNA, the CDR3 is TGCGCCAGCAGCCAAGTTGTAGGGACTAGCGGGGGATGGACAAGCTCCTACGAGCAGTACTTC.

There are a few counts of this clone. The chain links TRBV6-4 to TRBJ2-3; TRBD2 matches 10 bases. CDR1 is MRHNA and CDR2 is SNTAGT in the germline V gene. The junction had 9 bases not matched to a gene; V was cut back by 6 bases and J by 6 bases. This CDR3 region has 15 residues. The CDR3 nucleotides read TGTGCCAGCAGCCGTGCTAGCGGGGGCGGGGATACGCAGTATTTT. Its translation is CASSRASGGGDTQYF.

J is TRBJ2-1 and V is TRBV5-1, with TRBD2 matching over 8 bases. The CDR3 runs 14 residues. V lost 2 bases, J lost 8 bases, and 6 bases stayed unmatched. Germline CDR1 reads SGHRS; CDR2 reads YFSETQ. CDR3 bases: TGCGCCAGCAGCTTACCGGGACTAGAGGATGAGCAGTTCTTC. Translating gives CASSLPGLEDEQFF.

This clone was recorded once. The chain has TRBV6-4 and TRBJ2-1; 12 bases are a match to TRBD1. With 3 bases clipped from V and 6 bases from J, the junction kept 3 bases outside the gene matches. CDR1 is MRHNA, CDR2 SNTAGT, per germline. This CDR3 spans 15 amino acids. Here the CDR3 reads CASSEGQGASNEQFF. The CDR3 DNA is TGTGCCAGCAGTGAGGGACAGGGGGCCTCCAATGAGCAGTTCTTC.

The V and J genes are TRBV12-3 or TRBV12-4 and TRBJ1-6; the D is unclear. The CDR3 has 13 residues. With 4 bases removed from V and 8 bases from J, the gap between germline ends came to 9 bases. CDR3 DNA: TGTGCCAGCAGTTCGGGATGGGATTCACCCCTCCACTTT. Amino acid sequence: CASSSGWDSPLHF.

The CDR3 nucleotides are TGTGCCAGCAGTTTAAAACCGGGACAGGGGGCCGAGCAGTACTTC. This sequence encodes CASSLKPGQGAEQYF. The rearrangement joins TRBV28 to TRBJ2-7; TRBD1 matches at 12 bases. CDR3 length: 15 residues. With 2 bases clipped from V and 6 bases from J, the junction kept 5 bases outside the gene matches. The V gene's germline CDR1 is MDHEN and CDR2 SYDVKM.

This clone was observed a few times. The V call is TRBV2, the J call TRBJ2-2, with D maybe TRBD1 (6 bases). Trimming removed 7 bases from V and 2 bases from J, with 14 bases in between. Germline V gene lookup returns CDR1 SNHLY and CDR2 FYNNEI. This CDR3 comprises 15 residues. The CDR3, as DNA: TGTGCCAGCAACGACCGGGACAAAAACACCGGGGAGCTGTTTTTT. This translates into CASNDRDKNTGELFF.

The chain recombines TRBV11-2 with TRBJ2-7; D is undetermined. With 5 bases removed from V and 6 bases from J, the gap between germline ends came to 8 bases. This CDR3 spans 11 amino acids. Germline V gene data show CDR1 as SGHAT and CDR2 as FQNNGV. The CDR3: CASSLLREQYF. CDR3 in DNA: TGTGCCAGCAGCCTACTACGCGAGCAGTACTTC. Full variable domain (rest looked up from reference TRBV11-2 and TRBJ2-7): EAGVAQSPRYKIIEKRQSVAFWCNPISGHATLYWYQQILGQGPKLLIQFQNNGVVDDSQLPKDRFSAERLKGVDSTLKIQPAKLEDSAVYLCASSLLREQYFGPGTRLTVT.

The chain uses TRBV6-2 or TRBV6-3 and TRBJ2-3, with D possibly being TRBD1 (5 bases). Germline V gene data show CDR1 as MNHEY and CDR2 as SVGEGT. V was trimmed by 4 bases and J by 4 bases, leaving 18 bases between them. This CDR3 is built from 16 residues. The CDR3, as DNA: TGTGCCAGCAGTTTGTCAGGGCTGATTCTTCCAGATACGCAGTATTTT. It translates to CASSLSGLILPDTQYF.

The CDR3 here is CASSMGTSGDHTDTQYF. The CDR3 DNA follows: TGTGCCAGTAGTATGGGGACTAGCGGGGATCACACAGATACGCAGTATTTT. The rearrangement links TRBV19 to TRBJ2-3; 13 nucleotides agree with TRBD2. Germline V gene data show CDR1 as LNHDA and CDR2 as SQIVND (reference sequence). The CDR3 runs 17 residues. Trimming at V came to 3 bases and at J to 2 bases, leaving 5 bases not matched to a gene.

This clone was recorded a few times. The DNA of the CDR3 is TGTGCCAGCAGCTCCGGGGACAGCTCCTATAATTCACCCCTCCACTTT. The encoded protein is CASSSGDSSYNSPLHF. The chain is built from TRBV27 and TRBJ1-6, with 7 positions matching TRBD1. V lost 6 bases to trimming and J lost 0 bases; unmatched junction nucleotides: 5. The CDR3 has 16 residues. Per the germline V gene, CDR1 is MNHEY and CDR2 is SMNVEV (reference sequence).

The CDR3, as DNA: TGTGCCAGCAGGTCCTCCGGGTCCCCTTACAATGAGCAGTTCTTC. Protein: CASRSSGSPYNEQFF. This chain uses TRBV28 with TRBJ2-1; D gene ambiguous. The CDR3 is 15 residues long. V was pared by 6 bases and J by 4 bases, with 16 bases between. CDR1 is MDHEN and CDR2 is SYDVKM in the germline V gene.

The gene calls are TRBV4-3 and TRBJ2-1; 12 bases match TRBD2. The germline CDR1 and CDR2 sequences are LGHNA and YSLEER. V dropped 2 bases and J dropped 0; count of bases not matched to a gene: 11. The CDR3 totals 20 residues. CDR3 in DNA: TGCGCCAGCAGCCAAAACAAGGGACTAGCGGGCCTAAGCTCCTACAATGAGCAGTTCTTC. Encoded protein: CASSQNKGLAGLSSYNEQFF.

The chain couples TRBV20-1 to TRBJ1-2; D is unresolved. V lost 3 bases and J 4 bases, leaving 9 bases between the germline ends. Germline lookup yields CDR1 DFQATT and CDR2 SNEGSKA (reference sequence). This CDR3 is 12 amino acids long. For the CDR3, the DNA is TGCAGTGCTAGTTCCCGGGTCTATGGCTACACCTTC. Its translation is CSASSRVYGYTF.

The CDR3 bases are TGTGCCAGCAGTTCCGGGACCTCCACCGGGGAGCTGTTTTTT. Its protein product is CASSSGTSTGELFF. This chain uses TRBV6-5 with TRBJ2-2, with D perhaps being TRBD1 or TRBD2 (5 bases each). CDR1 is MNHEY, CDR2 SVGAGI, per germline. V dropped 4 bases and J dropped 4 bases, with 10 bases sitting between them. The CDR3 is made up of 14 amino acids.

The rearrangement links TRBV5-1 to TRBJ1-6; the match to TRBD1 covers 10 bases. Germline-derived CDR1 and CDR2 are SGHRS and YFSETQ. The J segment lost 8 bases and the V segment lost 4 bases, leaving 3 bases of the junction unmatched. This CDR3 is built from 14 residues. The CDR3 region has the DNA TGCGCCAGCAGCGACAGGGGGCATGATTCACCCCTCCACTTT. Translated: CASSDRGHDSPLHF.

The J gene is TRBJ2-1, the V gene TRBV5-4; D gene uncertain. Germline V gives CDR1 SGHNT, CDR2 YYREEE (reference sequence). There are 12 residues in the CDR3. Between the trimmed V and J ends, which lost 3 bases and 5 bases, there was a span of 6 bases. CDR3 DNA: TGTGCCAGCAGCTCGATTAACAATGAGCAGTTCTTC. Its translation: CASSSINNEQFF.

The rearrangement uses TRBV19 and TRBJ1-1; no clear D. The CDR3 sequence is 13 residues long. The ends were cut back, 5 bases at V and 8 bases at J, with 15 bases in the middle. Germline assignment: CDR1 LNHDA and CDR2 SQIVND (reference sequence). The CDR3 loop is CASSSRSATEAFF. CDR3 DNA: TGTGCCAGTAGTTCCCGGTCAGCCACAGAAGCTTTCTTT.

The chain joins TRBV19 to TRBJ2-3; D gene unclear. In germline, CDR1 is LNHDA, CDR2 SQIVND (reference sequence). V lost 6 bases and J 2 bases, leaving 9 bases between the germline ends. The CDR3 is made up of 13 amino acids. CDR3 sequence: CASSSTYTDTQYF. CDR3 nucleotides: TGTGCCAGTAGCAGCACTTACACAGATACGCAGTATTTT.

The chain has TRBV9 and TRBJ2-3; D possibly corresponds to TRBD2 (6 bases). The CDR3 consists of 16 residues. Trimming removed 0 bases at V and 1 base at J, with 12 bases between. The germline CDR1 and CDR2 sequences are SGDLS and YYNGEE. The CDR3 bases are TGTGCCAGCAGCGTAGAGGACGGAGGGGGCACAGATACGCAGTATTTT. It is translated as CASSVEDGGGTDTQYF.

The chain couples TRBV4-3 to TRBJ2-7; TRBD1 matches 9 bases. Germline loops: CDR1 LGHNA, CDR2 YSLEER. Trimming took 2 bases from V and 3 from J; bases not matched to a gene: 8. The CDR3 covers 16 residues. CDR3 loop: CASSQIAGTGSYEQYF. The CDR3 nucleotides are TGCGCCAGCAGCCAAATCGCCGGGACAGGGAGCTACGAGCAGTACTTC.

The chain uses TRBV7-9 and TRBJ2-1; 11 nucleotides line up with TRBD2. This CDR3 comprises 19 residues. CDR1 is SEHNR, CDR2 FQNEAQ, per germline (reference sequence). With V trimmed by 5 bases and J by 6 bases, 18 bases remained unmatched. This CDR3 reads CASSPGHLLSGRGGNEQFF. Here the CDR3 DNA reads TGTGCCAGCAGCCCGGGACACCTTCTTAGCGGGAGGGGTGGCAATGAGCAGTTCTTC.

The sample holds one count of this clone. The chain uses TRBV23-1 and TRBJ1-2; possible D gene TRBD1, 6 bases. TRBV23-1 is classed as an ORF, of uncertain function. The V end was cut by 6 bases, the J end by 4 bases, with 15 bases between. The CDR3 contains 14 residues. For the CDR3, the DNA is TGCGCCAGCAGGCTACTAGGGGGTGGCTATGGCTACACCTTC. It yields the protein CASRLLGGGYGYTF.